This entry lists 4 T cell receptor beta chains sequenced from one sample in a study of response to subunit inactivated influenza vaccine. TCRdb used MiXCR to reprocess the RT-PCR reads, holding one entry per CDR3 protein. The sample consists of under 850,000 distinct CDR3 sequences, about a fifth of them appearing once. The material sequenced was PBMCs from blood, taken about 5 days after vaccination. These receptors were obtained from a man in his fifties who received an inactivated influenza vaccine.

This clonotype was seen a handful of times. This chain uses TRBV7-2 with TRBJ2-4, with D unresolved. This CDR3 spans 16 amino acids. V was clipped by 2 bases and J by 0 bases, with 11 bases between them. The germline V gene has CDR1 SGHTA and CDR2 FQGNSA. DNA of the CDR3: TGTGCCAGCAGCTTATCAGTCAGTAAAGCCAAAAACATTCAGTACTTC. Translation: CASSLSVSKAKNIQYF.

V and J are TRBV18 and TRBJ2-7; TRBD1 is a possible D gene (6 bases). This CDR3 spans 16 amino acids. From germline, CDR1 is KGHSH and CDR2 LQKENI. With 6 bases removed from V and 2 bases from J, the gap between germline ends came to 20 bases. The CDR3 spells CASSLVPGAGPYEQYF. The DNA for the CDR3 is TGTGCCAGCTCGCTCGTGCCAGGGGCCGGCCCCTACGAGCAGTACTTC.

This clonotype was observed many times. The rearrangement joins TRBV20-1 to TRBJ2-1, with D possibly matching TRBD2 (5 bases). Trimming stripped 2 bases from V and 0 bases from J, with 8 bases between. Germline V gives CDR1 DFQATT, CDR2 SNEGSKA (reference sequence). The CDR3 runs 14 residues. CDR3 region: CSARRADSYNEQFF. CDR3 in DNA: TGCAGTGCTAGACGAGCGGACTCCTACAATGAGCAGTTCTTC.

The chain is built from TRBV5-6 and TRBJ2-7; a possible D gene is TRBD2 (6 bases). The CDR3 runs to 12 residues. Germline V gene sequence: CDR1 SGHDT, CDR2 YYEEEE. V was clipped by 4 bases and J by 12 bases, with 17 bases between them. CDR3 bases: TGTGCCAGCAGCCTAAGCGCCGGGGGTGTGTACTTC. This gives the protein CASSLSAGGVYF.